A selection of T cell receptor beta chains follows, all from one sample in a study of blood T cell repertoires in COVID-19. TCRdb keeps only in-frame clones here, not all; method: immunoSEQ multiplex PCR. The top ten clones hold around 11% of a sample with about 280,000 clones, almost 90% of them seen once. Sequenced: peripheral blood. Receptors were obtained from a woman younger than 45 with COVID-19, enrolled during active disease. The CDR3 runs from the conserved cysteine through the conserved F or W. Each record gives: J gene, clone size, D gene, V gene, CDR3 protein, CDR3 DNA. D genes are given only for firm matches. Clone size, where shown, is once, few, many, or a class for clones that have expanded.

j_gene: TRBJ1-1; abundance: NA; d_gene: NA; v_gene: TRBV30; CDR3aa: CAWRRREDTEAFF; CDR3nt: TGTGCCTGGAGACGCAGGGAAGACACTGAAGCTTTCTTT
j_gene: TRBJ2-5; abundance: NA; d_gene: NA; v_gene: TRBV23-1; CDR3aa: CASSQSGGAGETQYF; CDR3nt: TGCGCCAGCAGTCAATCTGGGGGGGCGGGAGAGACCCAGTACTTC
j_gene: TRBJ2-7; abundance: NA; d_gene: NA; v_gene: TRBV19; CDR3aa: CASSIEHVSYEQYF; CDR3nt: TGTGCCAGTAGTATCGAACACGTCTCCTACGAGCAGTACTTC
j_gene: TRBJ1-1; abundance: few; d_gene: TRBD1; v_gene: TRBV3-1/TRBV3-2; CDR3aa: CASSGQGDTEAFF; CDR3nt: TGTGCCAGCAGCGGACAGGGGGACACTGAAGCTTTCTTT
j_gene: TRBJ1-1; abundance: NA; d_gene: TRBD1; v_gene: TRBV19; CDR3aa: CASSIGLTGTNTEAFF; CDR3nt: TGTGCCAGTAGTATAGGGTTGACAGGGACGAACACTGAAGCTTTCTTT
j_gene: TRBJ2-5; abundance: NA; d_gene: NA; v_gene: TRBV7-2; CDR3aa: CASSLSAGRYQETQYF; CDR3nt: TGTGCCAGCAGCTTATCGGCAGGGAGGTACCAAGAGACCCAGTACTTC
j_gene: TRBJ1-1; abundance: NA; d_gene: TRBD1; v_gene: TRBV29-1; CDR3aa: CSVDARDRGNTEAFF; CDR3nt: TGCAGCGTTGACGCCCGGGACAGGGGGAACACTGAAGCTTTCTTT
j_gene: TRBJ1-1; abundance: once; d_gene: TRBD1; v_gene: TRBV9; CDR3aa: CASSVGTQGAIGAFF; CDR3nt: TGTGCCAGCAGCGTAGGAACACAGGGGGCAATTGGAGCTTTCTTT
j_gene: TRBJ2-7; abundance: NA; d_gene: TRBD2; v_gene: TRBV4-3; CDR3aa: CASSQDPSGRLGQYF; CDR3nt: TGCGCCAGCAGCCAAGATCCCAGCGGGAGACTGGGGCAGTACTTC
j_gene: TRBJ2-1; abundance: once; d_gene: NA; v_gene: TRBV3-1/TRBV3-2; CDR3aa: CASSLGLPRYNEQFF; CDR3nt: TGTGCCAGCAGCCTCGGACTCCCCCGGTACAATGAGCAGTTCTTC
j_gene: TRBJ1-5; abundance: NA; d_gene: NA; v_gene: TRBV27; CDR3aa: CASSLIGGAVQPQHF; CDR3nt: TGTGCCAGCAGTTTGATAGGGGGGGCAGTCCAGCCCCAGCATTTT
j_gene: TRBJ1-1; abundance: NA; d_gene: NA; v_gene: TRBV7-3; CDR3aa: CASSLSSQESTEAFF; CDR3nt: TGTGCCAGCAGCTTATCCTCACAGGAGAGCACTGAAGCTTTCTTT
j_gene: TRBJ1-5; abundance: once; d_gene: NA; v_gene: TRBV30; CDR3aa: CAWSRQNQPQHF; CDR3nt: TGTGCCTGGAGCAGACAGAATCAGCCCCAGCATTTT
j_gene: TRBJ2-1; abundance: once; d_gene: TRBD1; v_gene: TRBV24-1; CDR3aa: CATSESGGQDNEQFF; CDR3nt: TGTGCCACCAGTGAGTCAGGGGGTCAGGACAATGAGCAGTTCTTC
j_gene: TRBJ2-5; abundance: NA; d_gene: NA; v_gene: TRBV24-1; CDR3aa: CATSDAQGLWETQYF; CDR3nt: TGTGCCACCAGTGACGCACAGGGCTTGTGGGAGACCCAGTACTTC
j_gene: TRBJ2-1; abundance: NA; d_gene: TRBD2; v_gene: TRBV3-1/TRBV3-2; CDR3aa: CASSQTGTRLLDEQFF; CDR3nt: TGTGCCAGCAGCCAGACCGGGACTAGACTCTTAGATGAGCAGTTCTTC
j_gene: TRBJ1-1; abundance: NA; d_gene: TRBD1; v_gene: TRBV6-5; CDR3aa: CASRQGANTEAFF; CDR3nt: TGTGCCAGCAGACAGGGGGCGAACACTGAAGCTTTCTTT
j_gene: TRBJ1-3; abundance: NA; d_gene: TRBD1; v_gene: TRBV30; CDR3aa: CAWRNRGIPGNTIYF; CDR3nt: TGTGCCTGGAGAAACAGGGGAATTCCTGGAAACACCATATATTTT
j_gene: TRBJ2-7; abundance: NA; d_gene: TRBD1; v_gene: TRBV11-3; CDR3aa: CASSFPGGGEQYF; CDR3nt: TGTGCCAGCAGCTTCCCAGGGGGCGGCGAGCAGTACTTC
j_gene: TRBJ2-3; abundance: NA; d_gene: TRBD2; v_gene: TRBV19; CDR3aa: CASRFLAGEGGTDTQYF; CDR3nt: TGTGCCAGTAGATTCCTAGCGGGAGAGGGCGGCACAGATACGCAGTATTTT
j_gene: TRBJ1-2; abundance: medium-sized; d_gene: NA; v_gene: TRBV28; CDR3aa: CASSLSKVGGDVTF; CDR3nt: TGTGCCAGCAGTTTATCGAAGGTTGGCGGGGATGTAACCTTC
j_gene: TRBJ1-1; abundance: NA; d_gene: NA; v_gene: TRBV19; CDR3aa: CASSISSDTEAFF; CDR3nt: TGTGCCAGTAGTATATCATCGGACACTGAAGCTTTCTTT
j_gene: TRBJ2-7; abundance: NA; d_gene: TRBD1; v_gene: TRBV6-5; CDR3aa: CASSSLQGAGGEQYF; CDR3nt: TGTGCCAGCAGTTCTCTACAGGGGGCAGGGGGGGAGCAGTACTTC
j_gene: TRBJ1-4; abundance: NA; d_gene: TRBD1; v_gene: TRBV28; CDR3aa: CASSPPGQGVEKLFF; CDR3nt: TGTGCCAGCAGTCCCCCGGGACAGGGAGTTGAAAAACTGTTTTTT
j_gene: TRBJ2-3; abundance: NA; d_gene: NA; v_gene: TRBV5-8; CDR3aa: CASSLQDTQYF; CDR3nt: TGTGCCAGCAGCTTGCAAGATACGCAGTATTTT
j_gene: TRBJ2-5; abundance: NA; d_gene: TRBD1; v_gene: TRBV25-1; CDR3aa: CASSGQGFQETQYF; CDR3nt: TGTGCCAGCAGTGGACAGGGTTTCCAAGAGACCCAGTACTTC
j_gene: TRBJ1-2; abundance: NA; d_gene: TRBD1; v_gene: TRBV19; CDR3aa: CASSMGGDRANYGYTF; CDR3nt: TGTGCCAGTAGTATGGGGGGCGACAGGGCGAACTATGGCTACACCTTC
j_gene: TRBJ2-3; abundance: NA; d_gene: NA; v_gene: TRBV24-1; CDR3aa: CATKLKGSDTQYF; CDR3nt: TGTGCCACCAAATTGAAGGGGTCAGATACGCAGTATTTT
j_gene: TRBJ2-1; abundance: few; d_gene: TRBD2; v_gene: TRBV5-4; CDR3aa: CASSSGLAGEWVHEQFF; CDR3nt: TGTGCCAGCAGCTCGGGACTAGCGGGAGAATGGGTCCATGAGCAGTTCTTC
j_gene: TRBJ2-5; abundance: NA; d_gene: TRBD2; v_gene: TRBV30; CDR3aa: CAWRTSGSRETQYF; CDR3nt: TGTGCCTGGAGGACTAGCGGGAGCAGAGAGACCCAGTACTTC
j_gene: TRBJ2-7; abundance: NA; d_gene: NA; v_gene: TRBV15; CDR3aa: CATSKDPDRLYEQYF; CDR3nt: TGTGCCACCAGCAAAGATCCGGACAGACTATACGAGCAGTACTTC
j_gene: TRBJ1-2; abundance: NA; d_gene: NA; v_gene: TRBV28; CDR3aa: CATKRSANYGGYTF; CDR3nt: TGTGCCACCAAACGGTCGGCCAACTATGGCGGCTACACCTTC
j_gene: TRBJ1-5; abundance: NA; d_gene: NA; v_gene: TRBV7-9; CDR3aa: CASSFGRANQPQHF; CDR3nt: TGTGCCAGCAGCTTCGGCAGGGCCAATCAGCCCCAGCATTTT
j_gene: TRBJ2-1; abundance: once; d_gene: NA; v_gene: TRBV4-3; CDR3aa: CASSQGPGTGYNEQFF; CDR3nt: TGCGCCAGCAGCCAAGGTCCCGGGACTGGGTACAATGAGCAGTTCTTC
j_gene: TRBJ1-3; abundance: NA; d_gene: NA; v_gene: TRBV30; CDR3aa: CAWSGGTSGNTIYF; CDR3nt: TGTGCCTGGAGTGGAGGAACCTCTGGAAACACCATATATTTT
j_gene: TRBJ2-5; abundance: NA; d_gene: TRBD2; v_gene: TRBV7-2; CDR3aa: CASSLGLAKETQYF; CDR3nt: TGTGCCAGCAGCTTAGGACTAGCGAAAGAGACCCAGTACTTC
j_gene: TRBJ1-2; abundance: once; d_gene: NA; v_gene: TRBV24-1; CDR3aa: CATSSNYGYTF; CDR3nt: TGTGCCACCAGTTCAAACTATGGCTACACCTTC
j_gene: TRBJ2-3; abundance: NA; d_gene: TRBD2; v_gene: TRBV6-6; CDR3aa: CASRTGGLGSTDTQYF; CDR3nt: TGTGCCAGCAGAACCGGAGGACTAGGCAGCACAGATACGCAGTATTTT
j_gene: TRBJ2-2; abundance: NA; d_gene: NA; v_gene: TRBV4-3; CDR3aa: CASSQEQALTGELFF; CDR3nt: TGCGCCAGCAGCCAAGAGCAAGCGCTCACCGGGGAGCTGTTTTTT
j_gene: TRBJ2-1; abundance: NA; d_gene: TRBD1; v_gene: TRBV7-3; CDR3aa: CASSPFYGQADEQFF; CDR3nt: TGTGCCAGCAGCCCATTTTACGGACAGGCCGATGAGCAGTTCTTC
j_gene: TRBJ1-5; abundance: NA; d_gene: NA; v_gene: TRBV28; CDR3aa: CASRPGGDNQPQHF; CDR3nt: TGTGCCAGCAGGCCGGGTGGAGACAATCAGCCCCAGCATTTT
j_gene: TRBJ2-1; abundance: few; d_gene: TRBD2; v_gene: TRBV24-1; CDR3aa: CATSDAKAGVLNEQFF; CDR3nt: TGTGCCACCAGTGACGCGAAAGCGGGAGTATTGAATGAGCAGTTCTTC
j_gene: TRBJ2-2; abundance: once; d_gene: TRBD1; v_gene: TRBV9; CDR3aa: CASSVDRGLTGELFF; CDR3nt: TGTGCCAGCAGCGTAGACAGGGGCCTCACCGGGGAGCTGTTTTTT
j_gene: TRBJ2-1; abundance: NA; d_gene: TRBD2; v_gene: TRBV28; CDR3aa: CASSFPSSGTSGRAINEQFF; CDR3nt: TGTGCCAGCAGTTTCCCCAGCTCCGGGACTAGCGGGAGGGCCATCAATGAGCAGTTCTTC
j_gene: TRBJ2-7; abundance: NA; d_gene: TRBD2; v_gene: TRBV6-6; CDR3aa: CASTNSGLAGYEQYF; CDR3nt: TGTGCCAGCACCAACAGCGGACTAGCGGGGTACGAGCAGTACTTC
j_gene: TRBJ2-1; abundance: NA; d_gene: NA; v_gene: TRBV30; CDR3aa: CAWSVTRDEQFF; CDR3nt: TGTGCCTGGAGTGTTACCCGGGATGAGCAGTTCTTC
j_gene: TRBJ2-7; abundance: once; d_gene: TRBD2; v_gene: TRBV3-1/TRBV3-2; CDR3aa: CASSRAGTSGSVYEQYF; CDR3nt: TGTGCCAGCAGCCGAGCCGGGACTAGCGGGAGTGTATACGAGCAGTACTTC
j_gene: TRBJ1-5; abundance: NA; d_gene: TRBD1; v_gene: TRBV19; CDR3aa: CASSTQGGNQPQHF; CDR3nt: TGTGCCAGTAGTACTCAGGGGGGCAATCAGCCCCAGCATTTT
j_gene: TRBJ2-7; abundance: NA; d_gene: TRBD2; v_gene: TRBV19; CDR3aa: CASSIAPTSGSYEQYF; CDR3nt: TGTGCCAGTAGTATAGCCCCGACTAGCGGTTCCTACGAGCAGTACTTC
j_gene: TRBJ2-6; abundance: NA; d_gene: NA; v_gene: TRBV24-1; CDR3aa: CATSDPQGRGPGANVLTF; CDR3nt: TGTGCCACCAGTGACCCACAGGGTAGGGGCCCTGGGGCCAACGTCCTGACTTTC
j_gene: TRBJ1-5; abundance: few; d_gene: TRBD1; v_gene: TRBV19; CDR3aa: CASSRDRGGGQPQHF; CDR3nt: TGTGCCAGTAGTAGGGACAGGGGCGGAGGTCAGCCCCAGCATTTT
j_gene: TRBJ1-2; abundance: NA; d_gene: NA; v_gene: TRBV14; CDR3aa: CASSQEEAGGYTF; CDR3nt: TGTGCCAGCAGCCAAGAGGAGGCAGGTGGCTACACCTTC
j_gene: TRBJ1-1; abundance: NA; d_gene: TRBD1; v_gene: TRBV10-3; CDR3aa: CAISEPGQGGSFF; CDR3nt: TGTGCCATCAGTGAGCCGGGACAGGGGGGATCTTTCTTT
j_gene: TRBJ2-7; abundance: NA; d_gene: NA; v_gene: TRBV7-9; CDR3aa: CASSFQGSDEQYF; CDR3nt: TGTGCCAGCAGCTTTCAGGGATCGGACGAGCAGTACTTC
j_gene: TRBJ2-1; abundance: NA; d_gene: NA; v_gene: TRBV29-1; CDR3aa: CSASGVYNEQFF; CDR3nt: TGCAGCGCCTCGGGGGTCTACAATGAGCAGTTCTTC
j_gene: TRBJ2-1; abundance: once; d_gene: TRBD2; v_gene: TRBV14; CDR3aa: CASSPTSAKQFF; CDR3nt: TGTGCCAGCAGCCCGACTAGCGCCAAGCAGTTCTTC
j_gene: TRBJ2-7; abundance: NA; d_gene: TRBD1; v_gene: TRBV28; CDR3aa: CASSLAIKTGSEQYF; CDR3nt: TGTGCCAGCAGTCTCGCCATTAAGACAGGGTCAGAGCAGTACTTC
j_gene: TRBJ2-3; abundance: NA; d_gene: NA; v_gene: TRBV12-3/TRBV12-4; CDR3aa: CASRAGTDTQYF; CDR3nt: TGTGCCAGCAGGGCTGGCACAGATACGCAGTATTTT